The rows below give T cell receptor beta chains drawn from one sample of a study of blood T cells in healthy people across ages. TCRdb itself ran the 5' RACE reads through MiXCR, one entry per CDR3 protein. The sample carries approximately 940,000 distinct CDR3 sequences, 40% to 60% recorded once. Source material: blood. These receptor sequences come from a man aged 30-40 years in good health. Each CDR3 is given with its conserved first and last residue. The D gene is left open where the match is weak. Rows may omit the clone size; those that give it use once, few, many or a size class.

J: TRBJ2-1; V: TRBV12-3/TRBV12-4; D: .; size: few; DNA: TGTGCCAGCAGTGTACTCGGCGGAAATGAGCAGTTCTTC; CDR3: CASSVLGGNEQFF
J: TRBJ2-3; V: TRBV2; D: .; size: few; DNA: TGTGCCAGCAGTCCGGACGGGACAACAATCCCAGCTAGCACAGATACGCAGTATTTT; CDR3: CASSPDGTTIPASTDTQYF
J: TRBJ2-7; V: TRBV5-4; D: TRBD1; size: .; DNA: TGTGCCAGCAGCTCGGGACAGGGGTCGGACGCTTACTACGAGCAGTACTTC; CDR3: CASSSGQGSDAYYEQYF
J: TRBJ1-2; V: TRBV4-2; D: .; size: .; DNA: TGTGCCAGCAGCCAGGAGGGATACACGATCCTGCTGGACTACACCTTC; CDR3: CASSQEGYTILLDYTF
J: TRBJ2-1; V: TRBV27; D: TRBD2; size: .; DNA: TGTGCCAGCAGTTTGTCCCCGGGACTACCCTCCAATGAGCAGTTCTTC; CDR3: CASSLSPGLPSNEQFF
J: TRBJ2-3; V: TRBV4-1; D: .; size: .; DNA: TGCGCCAGCAGCCAAAAAGTGCTAGGAGATACGCAGTATTTT; CDR3: CASSQKVLGDTQYF
J: TRBJ2-7; V: TRBV2; D: .; size: .; DNA: TGTGCCAGCTCGGTCCCCGGAACTAGTGGCAACGAGCAGTACTTC; CDR3: CASSVPGTSGNEQYF
J: TRBJ2-3; V: TRBV6-5; D: TRBD1; size: .; DNA: TGTGCCAGCAGTGTCTCCGGGACAGGGTATACGCAGTATTTT; CDR3: CASSVSGTGYTQYF
J: TRBJ2-1; V: TRBV7-2; D: TRBD1; size: .; DNA: TGTGCCAGCACCCCGAACAGGGGTAATGAGCAGTTCTTC; CDR3: CASTPNRGNEQFF
J: TRBJ2-3; V: TRBV27; D: .; size: many; DNA: TGTGCCAGCAGCCCATTCGGGAGCTCGTCTACGCAGTATTTT; CDR3: CASSPFGSSSTQYF
J: TRBJ1-6; V: TRBV6-5; D: TRBD1; size: .; DNA: TGTGCCAGCAGTTTCCGCGACAGGGAGAATTCACCCCTCCACTTT; CDR3: CASSFRDRENSPLHF
J: TRBJ2-3; V: TRBV25-1; D: TRBD2; size: few; DNA: TGTGCCAGCAGATTTAGCGGGGGTGCGGGAGATACGCAGTATTTT; CDR3: CASRFSGGAGDTQYF
J: TRBJ2-7; V: TRBV6-2/TRBV6-3; D: .; size: .; DNA: TGTGCCAGCAGTTGGATGGGGGCGAAGGGAAACTACGAGCAGTACTTC; CDR3: CASSWMGAKGNYEQYF
J: TRBJ2-7; V: TRBV27; D: TRBD1; size: .; DNA: TGTGCCAGCAGTTCCGGGACAGACTATATCTACGAGCAGTACTTC; CDR3: CASSSGTDYIYEQYF
J: TRBJ1-6; V: TRBV9; D: .; size: once; DNA: TGTGCCAGCAGCGTGACTAGCTCCTATAATTCACCCCTCCACTTT; CDR3: CASSVTSSYNSPLHF
J: TRBJ2-1; V: TRBV5-1; D: .; size: .; DNA: TGCGCCAGCGGGTTAAGATCCTCCTACAATGAGCAGTTCTTC; CDR3: CASGLRSSYNEQFF
J: TRBJ2-3; V: TRBV28; D: .; size: .; DNA: TGTGCCAGCAGTTTCCCAGGGGGTAGCGGGTGGGGGGATACGCAGTATTTT; CDR3: CASSFPGGSGWGDTQYF
J: TRBJ2-1; V: TRBV29-1; D: TRBD1; size: .; DNA: TGCAGCGTCCCGGGACAGGGGGAGAATGAGCAGTTCTTC; CDR3: CSVPGQGENEQFF
J: TRBJ1-4; V: TRBV6-5; D: TRBD1; size: .; DNA: TGTGCCAGCAGGAGCAGGGGGAAAGACGCTAATGAAAAACTGTTTTTT; CDR3: CASRSRGKDANEKLFF
J: TRBJ2-5; V: TRBV27; D: TRBD2; size: .; DNA: TGTGCCAGCAGTTTAGGAGCGGGGGACTTCCAAGAGACCCAGTACTTC; CDR3: CASSLGAGDFQETQYF
J: TRBJ1-2; V: TRBV7-8; D: .; size: few; DNA: TGTGCCAGCAGCTTAGCGGCTGGGGGCGGCGGCTACACCTTC; CDR3: CASSLAAGGGGYTF
J: TRBJ2-7; V: TRBV5-1; D: .; size: .; DNA: TGCGCCAGCAGCTTGCGACAGACCGGCGAGCAGTACTTC; CDR3: CASSLRQTGEQYF
J: TRBJ1-1; V: TRBV7-9; D: .; size: once; DNA: TGTGCCAGCAGCTTTGCGCGGGGCTTGAACACTGAAGCTTTCTTT; CDR3: CASSFARGLNTEAFF
J: TRBJ2-1; V: TRBV12-3/TRBV12-4; D: .; size: few; DNA: TGTGCCAGTCTAAGAGGCTCCTACAATGAGCAGTTCTTC; CDR3: CASLRGSYNEQFF
J: TRBJ1-5; V: TRBV20-1; D: TRBD1; size: .; DNA: TGCAGTGCTAGAGAGAGGGGCAAGACAGGGAGCAATCAGCCCCAGCATTTT; CDR3: CSARERGKTGSNQPQHF
J: TRBJ2-7; V: TRBV12-3/TRBV12-4; D: TRBD2; size: .; DNA: TGTGCCAGCAGTTTTGGCGGGGGATCCGGCGAGCAGTACTTC; CDR3: CASSFGGGSGEQYF